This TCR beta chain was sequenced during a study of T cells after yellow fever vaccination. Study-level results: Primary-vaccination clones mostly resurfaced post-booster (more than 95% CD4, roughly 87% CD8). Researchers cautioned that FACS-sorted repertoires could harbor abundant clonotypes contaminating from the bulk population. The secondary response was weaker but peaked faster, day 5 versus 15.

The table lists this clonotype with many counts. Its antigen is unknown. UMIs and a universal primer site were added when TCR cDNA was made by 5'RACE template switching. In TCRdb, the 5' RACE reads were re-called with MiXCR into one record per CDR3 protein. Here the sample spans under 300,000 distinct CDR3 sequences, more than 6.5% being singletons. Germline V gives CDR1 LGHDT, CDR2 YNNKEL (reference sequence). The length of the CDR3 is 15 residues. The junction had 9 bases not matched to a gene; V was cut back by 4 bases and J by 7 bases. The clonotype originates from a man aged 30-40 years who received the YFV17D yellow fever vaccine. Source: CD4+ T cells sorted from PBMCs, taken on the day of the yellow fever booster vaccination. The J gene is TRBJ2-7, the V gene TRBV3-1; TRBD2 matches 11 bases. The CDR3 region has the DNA TGTGCCAGCAGCCTAATAGCGGGAGGGACGCGGGAGCAGTACTTC. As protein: CASSLIAGGTREQYF.